A selection of T cell receptor beta chains follows, all from one sample in a study of Graves' ophthalmopathy and Graves' hyperthyroidism. TCRdb redid the calling of the multiplex PCR reads with MiXCR, one entry per CDR3 protein. The sample yields 240,000 or so distinct CDR3 sequences, less than 55% seen once. The sequenced sample consisted of peripheral blood. Receptor source: an adult man with Graves' ophthalmopathy. Both conserved end residues are part of each CDR3. D genes are given only for firm matches. The size field is filled for only some rows; it gives once, few, many or a size class.

v_call	j_call	d_call	clone_size	cdr3_aa	cdr3_nt
TRBV19	TRBJ2-5	-	few	CAWSVRVRETQYF	TGTGCCTGGAGTGTAAGGGTGAGGGAGACCCAGTACTTC
TRBV5-5	TRBJ1-1	-	-	CASSGGTARVKAFF	TGTGCCAGCAGTGGGGGGACGGCCCGTGTAAAAGCTTTCTTT
TRBV2	TRBJ2-5	-	-	CASSEAGQGGGPRGTQYF	TGTGCCAGCAGTGAAGCAGGACAGGGCGGGGGGCCTCGAGGGACCCAGTACTTC
TRBV10-3	TRBJ1-4	TRBD1	few	CASSSEGAVNEKLFF	TGTGCCAGCAGTTCCGAGGGGGCGGTTAATGAAAAACTGTTTTTT
TRBV24-1	TRBJ2-2	-	-	CATRSLNTDTGELFF	TGTGCCACCAGATCCCTAAACACCGACACCGGGGAGCTGTTTTTT
TRBV29-1	TRBJ2-3	-	-	CSAEGGTREDTQYF	TGCAGCGCCGAGGGGGGGACAAGGGAAGATACGCAGTATTTT
TRBV10-3	TRBJ2-6	-	-	CASSYLTF	TGTGCCAGCAGTTACCTGACTTTC
TRBV7-9	TRBJ2-7	-	-	CASSYHGGVSYEQYF	TGTGCCAGCAGTTACCACGGCGGGGTCTCCTACGAGCAGTACTTC
TRBV7-9	TRBJ2-5	-	few	CASSLDPGSPETQYF	TGTGCCAGCAGCTTAGATCCAGGGTCCCCAGAGACCCAGTACTTC
TRBV12-3/TRBV12-4	TRBJ2-7	TRBD1	-	CASSLYGTGTSEQYF	TGTGCCAGCAGTTTATATGGGACAGGAACCAGCGAGCAGTACTTC
TRBV7-9	TRBJ1-2	-	many	CASRSGSNYGYTF	TGTGCCAGCAGATCGGGGAGTAACTATGGCTACACCTTC
TRBV10-3	TRBJ2-6	-	-	CASRGANVLTF	TGTGCCAGCCGGGGGGCCAACGTCCTGACTTTC
TRBV2	TRBJ2-2	-	-	CASSEETVNTGELFF	TGTGCCAGCAGTGAAGAGACAGTTAACACCGGGGAGCTGTTTTTT
TRBV20-1	TRBJ1-5	-	-	CSARGPQGRDQPQHF	TGCAGTGCTAGAGGTCCCCAGGGCAGAGATCAGCCCCAGCATTTT
TRBV29-1	TRBJ2-7	-	-	CSVRTDTYEQYF	TGCAGCGTCCGGACGGATACCTACGAGCAGTACTTC
TRBV10-3	TRBJ1-2	-	once	CAISDNRDEDGYTF	TGTGCCATCAGTGATAACAGGGATGAGGATGGCTACACCTTC
TRBV7-2	TRBJ1-5	-	few	CASSLKVGQPQHF	TGTGCCAGCAGCTTGAAGGTGGGTCAGCCCCAGCATTTT
TRBV29-1	TRBJ2-7	-	once	CSVDDGYEQYF	TGCAGCGTAGACGACGGCTACGAGCAGTACTTC
TRBV7-3	TRBJ1-1	-	-	CASSQIIRRPNTEAFF	TGCGCCAGCAGCCAGATTATCCGACGGCCTAACACTGAAGCTTTCTTT